A selection of T cell receptor beta chains follows, all from one sample in a study of T cells after yellow fever vaccination. From the 5' RACE reads, TCRdb called clonotypes with MiXCR, one entry per CDR3 protein. Of hundreds of thousands of distinct CDR3 sequences listed, roughly 13% are singletons. Source: PBMCs, taken on the day of the yellow fever booster vaccination. All receptors derive from a man aged 25 to 40 who received the YFV17D yellow fever vaccine. The CDR3 runs from the conserved cysteine through the conserved F or W. The order of the fields is D gene, V gene, clone size, J gene, CDR3 length, CDR3 DNA, CDR3 protein. The D gene is left open where the match is weak. Size tells how often a clone was seen (once, few, many) or the class of an expanded clone, and some rows leave it out.

TRBD2,TRBV20-1,-,TRBJ2-4,11,TGCAGTGCCTCTTGGGGGGGACTAGCTTACTTC,CSASWGGLAYF
-,TRBV10-3,-,TRBJ1-1,12,TGTGCCATCAGGACGGAGAACACTGAAGCTTTCTTT,CAIRTENTEAFF
-,TRBV7-2,few,TRBJ2-2,15,TGTGCCAGCAGCTTAGCTGGGGCAAGTACCGGGGAGCTGTTTTTT,CASSLAGASTGELFF
-,TRBV12-3/TRBV12-4,few,TRBJ2-7,15,TGTGCCAGCAGTCCCCCAGGGGGAGCGGGAGCCGAGCAGTACTTC,CASSPPGGAGAEQYF
-,TRBV6-1,-,TRBJ2-2,14,TGTGCCACAACCGTCCGCGGGTTCACCGGGGAGCTGTTTTTT,CATTVRGFTGELFF
-,TRBV20-1,-,TRBJ2-7,12,TGCAGTGCTAGAGATATGGGGTACGAGCAGTACTTC,CSARDMGYEQYF
-,TRBV5-1,few,TRBJ2-7,11,TGCGCCAGCAGCTTGGACAGCCGTCGATACTTC,CASSLDSRRYF
TRBD1,TRBV10-3,-,TRBJ2-6,16,TGTGCCATCATGCCGGGACAGGGGACTGGGGCCAACGTCCTGACTTTC,CAIMPGQGTGANVLTF
TRBD1,TRBV19,-,TRBJ2-2,16,TGTGCCAGTAGTCTCATGAGGGACAGGGGGCACGGGGAGCTGTTTTTT,CASSLMRDRGHGELFF
TRBD1,TRBV15,-,TRBJ1-3,19,TGTGCCACCAGCAGGGGGGACAGCTTCACACTACTCTCTGGAAACACCATATATTTT,CATSRGDSFTLLSGNTIYF
TRBD1,TRBV20-1,-,TRBJ2-7,13,TGCAGTGCTAGAGTCAGGGGGACCTACGAGCAGTACTTC,CSARVRGTYEQYF
TRBD1,TRBV12-3/TRBV12-4,-,TRBJ2-7,17,TGTGCCAGCAGTCGAACGATTAGGGGGCGAACTTTAGACGAGCAGTACTTC,CASSRTIRGRTLDEQYF
TRBD2,TRBV10-3,-,TRBJ2-5,16,TGTGCCACCCTAGGGGGACTAGCTGGCCGGGGGGAGACCCAGTACTTC,CATLGGLAGRGETQYF
-,TRBV12-3/TRBV12-4,many,TRBJ2-1,15,TGTGCCAGCAGCCGGGAGCGGAGCTCCTACAATGAGCAGTTCTTC,CASSRERSSYNEQFF
-,TRBV7-2,few,TRBJ2-3,17,TGTGCCAGCAGGCCGGATGTCGGGCGAGTGGGCACAGATACGCAGTATTTT,CASRPDVGRVGTDTQYF
-,TRBV13,-,TRBJ2-5,14,TGTGCCAGCAGCTGGTGGGGGGGCGGAGAGACCCAGTACTTC,CASSWWGGGETQYF
-,TRBV28,-,TRBJ1-5,15,TGTGCCAGCAACCGTCCCGGTGGGGACAATCAGCCCCAGCATTTT,CASNRPGGDNQPQHF
TRBD2,TRBV20-1,-,TRBJ2-7,15,TGCAGTGCTAGAAAGACTAGCGGGCTGACCTACGAGCAGTACTTC,CSARKTSGLTYEQYF
-,TRBV6-5,few,TRBJ2-4,16,TGTGCCAGCAGTTACACGAGGGGCGCCCCCAAAAACATTCAGTACTTC,CASSYTRGAPKNIQYF
TRBD1,TRBV24-1,-,TRBJ2-7,13,TGTGCCACCAGAGACAGGGTTTGTTACGAGCAGTACTTC,CATRDRVCYEQYF
TRBD2,TRBV12-3/TRBV12-4,-,TRBJ2-1,14,TGTGCCAGCAGTTTAGGGGGACTAGCGGGAGTAGGGTTCTTC,CASSLGGLAGVGFF
-,TRBV28,-,TRBJ2-1,12,TGTGCCAGCAGTTTATACGAGTATGAGCAGTTCTTC,CASSLYEYEQFF
-,TRBV12-3/TRBV12-4,few,TRBJ2-7,14,TGTGCCAGCAGTTTAGAAGGGGTAGTCCACGAGCAGTACTTC,CASSLEGVVHEQYF
-,TRBV7-2,few,TRBJ2-3,15,TGTGCCAGCAAAGTAGGGTTTATAGGCACAGATACGCAGTATTTT,CASKVGFIGTDTQYF
TRBD1,TRBV7-9,-,TRBJ1-2,14,TGTGCCAGCAGCACCGAAGGGACAGCCTATGGCTACACCTTC,CASSTEGTAYGYTF
-,TRBV29-1,-,TRBJ2-2,12,TGCAGCGTTAACGGCGGTCCCGGGGAGCTGTTTTTT,CSVNGGPGELFF
-,TRBV7-2,-,TRBJ1-4,14,TGTGCCAGCAGGCCCCGCGCAACTAATGAAAAACTGTTTTTT,CASRPRATNEKLFF
-,TRBV14,-,TRBJ2-7,13,TGTGCCAGCAGCCGAGGGAACACCTACGAGCAGTACTTC,CASSRGNTYEQYF
TRBD1,TRBV20-1,-,TRBJ1-5,14,TGCAGTGCTAACAGGGGGGAAGACTATCAGCCCCAGCATTTT,CSANRGEDYQPQHF
TRBD2,TRBV5-1,few,TRBJ2-5,20,TGCGCCAGCAGCTTAGGCTTAGCGGGGGGTGCGGCTGCTACCAAAGAGACCCAGTACTTC,CASSLGLAGGAAATKETQYF
-,TRBV15,-,TRBJ2-3,16,TGTGCCACCAGCAGTGTCCGGGTCCAGAGGTTAGATACGCAGTATTTT,CATSSVRVQRLDTQYF
TRBD2,TRBV7-9,few,TRBJ2-1,15,TGTGCCAGCAGCAAGGGGACTAGCGCCCACAATGAGCAGTTCTTC,CASSKGTSAHNEQFF
-,TRBV5-1,few,TRBJ1-2,13,TGCGCCAGCAGGGCAGACTCTAACTATGGCTACACCTTC,CASRADSNYGYTF
-,TRBV7-2,-,TRBJ2-1,11,TGTGCCAGCAGCCAGGGTGTTGAGCAGTTCTTC,CASSQGVEQFF
TRBD1,TRBV11-2,-,TRBJ2-5,16,TGTGCCAGCAGCTTAGGGGGGACAGTTTTCCAAGAGACCCAGTACTTC,CASSLGGTVFQETQYF
TRBD2,TRBV20-1,-,TRBJ2-3,17,TGCAGTGCTACCCGGTGGACTAGCGGGGGGAGCACAGATACGCAGTATTTT,CSATRWTSGGSTDTQYF
-,TRBV29-1,-,TRBJ2-3,12,TGCAGCGTTGACCCCTCGCAGGATACGCAGTATTTT,CSVDPSQDTQYF
TRBD2,TRBV25-1,once,TRBJ2-1,16,TGTGCCAGCAGTGAATTGATGGCTAGCGGGAGTAATGAGCAGTTCTTC,CASSELMASGSNEQFF
-,TRBV7-2,many,TRBJ2-1,16,TGTGCCAGCAGCCCACAGGGGGGGGGAGGTTACAATGAGCAGTTCTTC,CASSPQGGGGYNEQFF
TRBD2,TRBV2,many,TRBJ2-7,14,TGTGCCAGCAGTGTGGCTAGCGGTCCCTACGAGCAGTACTTC,CASSVASGPYEQYF
TRBD1,TRBV20-1,-,TRBJ2-1,14,TGCAGTGCGGTACAGGGGGCGCGGGGGAATGAGCAGTTCTTC,CSAVQGARGNEQFF
-,TRBV10-3,-,TRBJ2-2,15,TGTGCCATCAGTGCCGCGGGGGCCCGAACCGGGGAGCTGTTTTTT,CAISAAGARTGELFF
TRBD1,TRBV7-6,-,TRBJ2-1,14,TGTGCCAGCAGCTTAAGGACAGGGTCAAATGAGCAGTTCTTC,CASSLRTGSNEQFF
-,TRBV10-3,few,TRBJ1-1,13,TGTGCCATCAGTGAGGGGGAGGTCGGGGAAGCTTTCTTT,CAISEGEVGEAFF
-,TRBV14,-,TRBJ1-4,16,TGTGCCAGCAGCCCCCCAGCTGGGACCTCTGTGGGAAAACTGTTTTTT,CASSPPAGTSVGKLFF
-,TRBV14,few,TRBJ2-5,13,TGTGCCAGCAGCCACGGGGGACGACAGACCCAGTACTTC,CASSHGGRQTQYF
-,TRBV20-1,-,TRBJ2-7,14,TGCAGTGCTTTCCGCGGCGGACCTAGGGGCGAGCAGTACTTC,CSAFRGGPRGEQYF
TRBD2,TRBV6-2/TRBV6-3,-,TRBJ2-1,15,TGTGCCAGCAGTTACGGGGGCGGGAGGCCCGCTGAGCAGTTCTTC,CASSYGGGRPAEQFF
-,TRBV7-3,many,TRBJ2-3,15,TGTGCCAGCAGCTGGGTTCCCGCGGGCACAGATACGCAGTATTTT,CASSWVPAGTDTQYF
TRBD2,TRBV5-6,-,TRBJ2-7,15,TGTGCCAGCAGCAATGGTCTAGCGGGCCGCTACGAGCAGTACTTC,CASSNGLAGRYEQYF